This TCR beta chain was sequenced during a study of T cells in localized non-small cell lung cancer. As concerns this clone: Its antigen is as yet unknown.

V was pared by 1 base and J by 3 bases, with 9 bases between. The CDR3 runs to 14 residues. Looked up from germline, CDR1 is SEHNR and CDR2 is FQNEAQ (reference sequence). Method: immunoSEQ multiplex PCR; TCRdb's copy keeps in-frame clones and lacks some. Here the sample spans roughly 30,000 clones, around nine tenths being singletons. Study-level results: Adjacent lung exhibited a median of 57 among the 100 most abundant tumor clones. Clonality peaked in uninvolved adjacent lung rather than tumor. Sequence data derive from only one tumor region, so heterogeneity remains possible. An association was observed between higher blood T cell density and longer overall survival.

The receptor's source is a woman aged 18-49 years with stage I lung adenocarcinoma. The sample consisted of peripheral blood, taken before any cancer treatment. The chain carries TRBV7-9 and TRBJ1-2, with TRBD1 as a possible D gene (5 bases). This chain's CDR3 is CASSLGGSDYGYTF. The CDR3 coding sequence is TGTGCCAGCAGCTTAGGGGGGAGCGACTATGGCTACACCTTC.